A selection of T cell receptor beta chains follows, all from one sample in a study of T cells in Graves' hyperthyroidism and ophthalmopathy. TCRdb re-analysed the multiplex PCR reads in MiXCR, keeping a single row per CDR3 protein. Among approximately 600,000 distinct CDR3 sequences listed, less than 25% were seen once. Sequenced: blood. The receptors here all came from a man aged 25 to 45 with Graves' ophthalmopathy. The CDR3 runs from the conserved cysteine through the conserved F or W. D genes are given only for firm matches. Clone size is given for some rows only: seen once, a few or many times, or a class if the clone is expanded.

V gene	clone size	D gene	J gene	CDR3 DNA	CDR3 protein
TRBV27	many	NA	TRBJ2-6	TGTGCCAGCAGTTTAGCTGGGGCCAACGTCCTGACTTTC	CASSLAGANVLTF
TRBV6-2/TRBV6-3	many	NA	TRBJ2-1	TGTGCCAGCAGTTCTACTCTCTTCGGGACTGAGTCCTACAATGAGCAGTTCTTC	CASSSTLFGTESYNEQFF
TRBV6-1	NA	NA	TRBJ1-2	TGTGCCAGCAGTGAACGAGGCAGACCGTCCTACCTCTATGGCTACACCTTC	CASSERGRPSYLYGYTF
TRBV28	many	NA	TRBJ1-1	TGTGCCAGCAGAGAGGGACGGCGGATCACTGAAGCTTTCTTT	CASREGRRITEAFF
TRBV24-1	many	NA	TRBJ1-5	TGTGCCACCAGTGATTCTCTTGAGGAGGTTCCTTATCAGCCCCAGCATTTT	CATSDSLEEVPYQPQHF
TRBV28	NA	TRBD2	TRBJ2-1	TGTGCCACCTTCGCCCCGGGACTAGCGGGCTATGAGCAGTTCTTC	CATFAPGLAGYEQFF
TRBV7-3	many	NA	TRBJ2-7	TGTGCCAGCAGGTCCGGGACTGCCGAGGGTGAGCAGTACTTC	CASRSGTAEGEQYF
TRBV20-1	NA	TRBD2	TRBJ2-3	TGCAGTGCTATTTCTTCCGGGACTAGCGGGAGTGGGACGGGCACAGATACGCAGTATTTT	CSAISSGTSGSGTGTDTQYF
TRBV28	once	TRBD2	TRBJ2-5	TGTGCCAGCAGTCGGGAGCCGACTAGCGGGCGGGAGACCCAGTACTTC	CASSREPTSGRETQYF
TRBV6-1	NA	NA	TRBJ1-4	TGTGCCAGCAGATCAGTGGCAACTAATGAAAAACTGTTTTTT	CASRSVATNEKLFF
TRBV20-1	few	TRBD1	TRBJ1-5	TGCAGTGCTAGAGTCCCTGGACAGGGTAAAAGGAACAATCAGCCCCAGCATTTT	CSARVPGQGKRNNQPQHF
TRBV6-1	NA	TRBD1	TRBJ1-2	TGTGCCAGCAAAAAGGGACAGGAGAACTATAGCTACACCTTC	CASKKGQENYSYTF
TRBV28	few	NA	TRBJ1-2	TGTGCCAGCTTTGATGGCTACACCTTC	CASFDGYTF
TRBV20-1	NA	TRBD1	TRBJ1-5	TGCAGTGCTCCTTTTGAGACAGGGGGAGCCCAGCATTTT	CSAPFETGGAQHF
TRBV12-3/TRBV12-4	many	NA	TRBJ1-5	TGTGCCAGCAGTCATCGGGGCGGTCCAAATCAGCCCCAGCATTTT	CASSHRGGPNQPQHF
TRBV2	many	TRBD1	TRBJ2-7	TGTGCCAGCAGCTCTGGAGGGGACAGGGGTACCTACGAGCAGTACTTC	CASSSGGDRGTYEQYF
TRBV5-6	NA	NA	TRBJ2-2	TGTGCCAGCAGCTTGTTGCCCGGGGAGCTGTTTTTT	CASSLLPGELFF
TRBV5-6	few	NA	TRBJ2-2	TGTGCCAGCTCGGCTGTTACGAACACCGGGGAGCTGTTTTTT	CASSAVTNTGELFF